This T cell receptor (beta chain) was recorded in a study of neurological immune-mediated disorders. Study information: Within the group of approximately 34 multiple sclerosis patients, roughly 31 were relapsing-remitting, while 3 were secondary progressive.

This clonotype was picked up a small number of times. Given a much more abundant clone one base away, this may be a read error. TCRdb reanalysed the 5' RACE reads using MiXCR and keeps one entry per CDR3 protein. This sample has about 74,000 distinct CDR3 sequences, with around 5.2% found just once. The germline V and J ends were trimmed by 1 base and 2 bases, with 11 bases remaining between them. This CDR3 spans 15 amino acids. CDR1 is SGHTA and CDR2 is FQGTGA in the germline V gene. The sequencing input was PBMCs. The origin of this receptor is a man younger than 30 with multiple sclerosis. The rearrangement uses TRBV7-3 and TRBJ2-5; D ambiguous. CDR3 DNA: TGTGCCAGCAGCTTAATGCGGATAGATCAAGAGACCCAGTACTTC. Protein: CASSLMRIDQETQYF.